Only one count was recorded for the clone carrying this TCR beta chain. People who had autoimmune disease history or systemic immunosuppression were excluded. The data derive from a study of OX40 agonist ivuxolimab in advanced cancers. Study-level background: Ivuxolimab is an agonistic anti-OX40 (CD134) antibody, and patients were treated with it. At 65% to 85% male, the cohort had a mean age of 60 years, ranging from about 20 to 79.

The CDR3 length is 14 residues. Germline V gene data show CDR1 as LNHDA and CDR2 as SQIVND (reference sequence). V was clipped by 6 bases and J by 0 bases, with 12 bases between them. Here immunoSEQ multiplex PCR was the method, and the copy in TCRdb shows in-frame clones only, minus some. This sample carries around 61,000 clones, roughly 80% of them seen once, and the ten largest clones take just under 5%. Source: CD4+ or CD8+ T cells sorted from blood, taken in a trial of the OX40 agonist ivuxolimab. The rearrangement joins TRBV19 to TRBJ2-7; D might be TRBD1 or TRBD2, each matching 5 bases. The TCR comes from an adult with an advanced solid tumor such as melanoma, head and neck, liver or kidney cancer. CDR3 in DNA: TGTGCCAGTAGGTGGGACGGCTACTCCTACGAGCAGTACTTC. Amino acids: CASRWDGYSYEQYF.